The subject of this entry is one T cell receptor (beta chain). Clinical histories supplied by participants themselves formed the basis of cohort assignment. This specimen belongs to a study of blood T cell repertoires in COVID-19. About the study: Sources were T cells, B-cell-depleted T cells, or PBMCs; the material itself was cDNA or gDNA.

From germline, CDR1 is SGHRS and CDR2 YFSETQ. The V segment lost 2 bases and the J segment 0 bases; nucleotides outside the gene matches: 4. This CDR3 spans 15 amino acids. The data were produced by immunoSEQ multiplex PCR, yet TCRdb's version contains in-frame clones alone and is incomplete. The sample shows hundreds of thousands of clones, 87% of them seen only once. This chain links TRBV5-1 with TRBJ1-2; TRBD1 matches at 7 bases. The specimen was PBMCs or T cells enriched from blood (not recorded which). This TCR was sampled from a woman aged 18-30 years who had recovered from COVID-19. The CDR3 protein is CASSFGTEANYGYTF. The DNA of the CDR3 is TGCGCCAGCAGCTTCGGGACAGAAGCTAACTATGGCTACACCTTC. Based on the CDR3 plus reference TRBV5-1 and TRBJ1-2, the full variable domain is KAGVTQTPRYLIKTRGQQVTLSCSPISGHRSVSWYQQTPGQGLQFLFEYFSETQRNKGNFPGRFSGRQFSNSRSEMNVSTLELGDSALYLCASSFGTEANYGYTFGSGTRLTVV.